The rows below give T cell receptor beta chains drawn from one sample of a study of cytomegalovirus exposure and HLA in healthy donors. TCRdb's copy holds only in-frame clones and misses some; the assay was immunoSEQ multiplex PCR. The sample includes about 83,000 clones, approximately 75% of them seen just once. Source material: PBMCs. The receptor set was obtained from a man aged 55-75 years in good health and CMV-seronegative. Both conserved end residues are part of each CDR3. A D gene is named only where the DNA matches it firmly. Some rows mark clone size as missing; the rest say once, few, many or name a class of expanded clone.

clone_size | j_call | v_call | d_call | cdr3_nt | cdr3_aa
- | TRBJ1-2 | TRBV5-1 | - | TGCGCCAGCAGCCCATCAACAGGGCCGTATGGCTACACCTTC | CASSPSTGPYGYTF
once | TRBJ2-1 | TRBV9 | TRBD2 | TGTGCCAGCAGTGGTAGCCGGAAGGTTCCTAGCGGGGGAAGGTACAATGAGCAGTTCTTC | CASSGSRKVPSGGRYNEQFF
- | TRBJ1-2 | TRBV15 | - | TGTGCCACCATTGAACAGGGCGGCCATGGCTACACCTTC | CATIEQGGHGYTF
- | TRBJ2-7 | TRBV21-1 | - | TGTGCCAGGGGGGGGGAATCCTACGAGCAGTACTTC | CARGGESYEQYF
few | TRBJ2-5 | TRBV15 | - | TGTGCCACCAGCCAGAGGGACTCCGGGGAGACCCAGTACTTC | CATSQRDSGETQYF
once | TRBJ2-3 | TRBV10-3 | TRBD1 | TGTGCCATCAGTAGCCACCCAGGGGGCGAGGAAGATACGCAGTATTTT | CAISSHPGGEEDTQYF
- | TRBJ1-2 | TRBV5-1 | - | TGCGCCAGCAGCCTGTACTCGGGTTCCGGCAGCGGCTACACCTTC | CASSLYSGSGSGYTF
- | TRBJ1-1 | TRBV6-5 | - | TGTGCCAGCAGTCATCAGGGGAACACTGAAGCTTTCTTT | CASSHQGNTEAFF
- | TRBJ1-3 | TRBV18 | - | TGTGCCAGCTCACCAGGGGACTCAAGCTCTGGAAACACCATATATTTT | CASSPGDSSSGNTIYF
- | TRBJ2-3 | TRBV7-3 | TRBD2 | TGTGCCAGCAGCTTAAGGCTGGGGGGGAGCACAGATACGCAGTATTTT | CASSLRLGGSTDTQYF
- | TRBJ2-7 | TRBV19 | - | TGTGCCAGTAGTCACCGGGACATCACCTACGAGCAGTACTTC | CASSHRDITYEQYF
- | TRBJ2-5 | TRBV4-1 | - | TGCGCCAGCAGCATAGGGGGGGGGCTACAAGAGACCCAGTACTTC | CASSIGGGLQETQYF
- | TRBJ2-7 | TRBV12-5 | TRBD1 | TGTGCTAGTGGCCCCGGGACAGGACCCTACGAGCAGTACTTC | CASGPGTGPYEQYF
- | TRBJ2-7 | TRBV7-2 | - | TGTGCCAGCAGCCCCCGGCAGGGGGGTTCCTACGAGCAGTACTTC | CASSPRQGGSYEQYF
- | TRBJ2-2 | TRBV30 | - | TGTGCCTGGAGTGTGGGGGCGCGGGACACCGGGGAGCTGTTTTTT | CAWSVGARDTGELFF
- | TRBJ2-1 | TRBV11-3 | - | TGTGCCAGCAGCTTAGGGAGCTCCTACAATGAGCAGTTCTTC | CASSLGSSYNEQFF
once | TRBJ2-2 | TRBV29-1 | - | TGCAGCACCACTGAGGGCGGCAACACCGGGGAGCTGTTTTTT | CSTTEGGNTGELFF
- | TRBJ1-2 | TRBV27 | TRBD1 | TGTGCCAGCAGAACACAGGGGCGGAACTATGGCTACACCTTC | CASRTQGRNYGYTF
- | TRBJ2-1 | TRBV5-1 | TRBD2 | TGCGCCAGCAGCAGCCTGACTAGCGGGGGTATTAATGAGCAGTTCTTC | CASSSLTSGGINEQFF
- | TRBJ2-5 | TRBV9 | - | TGTGCCAGCAGCGTAGTTCCGGGGGGCCTACCGGGAAAGACCCAGTACTTC | CASSVVPGGLPGKTQYF
once | TRBJ2-7 | TRBV5-4 | - | TGTGCCAGCAGCAAGCCGGGATCCGCCTACGAGCAGTACTTC | CASSKPGSAYEQYF
once | TRBJ2-3 | TRBV30 | - | TGTGCCTGGAGTATGGACGGGGGTTTGGTGGGGGATACGCAGTATTTT | CAWSMDGGLVGDTQYF
- | TRBJ2-2 | TRBV29-1 | - | TGCAGCGGCCATGGGGGGGGGCTTTCTACCGGGGAGCTGTTTTTT | CSGHGGGLSTGELFF
- | TRBJ2-5 | TRBV4-1 | - | TGCGCCAGCAGCCAAGATTCCTTGGTATCTGGGCCTTTGTTAGAGACCCAGTACTTC | CASSQDSLVSGPLLETQYF
- | TRBJ1-5 | TRBV7-9 | - | TGTGCCAGCAGCCTACATCACGGACAGACTAGCAATCAGCCCCAGCATTTT | CASSLHHGQTSNQPQHF
- | TRBJ1-1 | TRBV6-1 | - | TGTGCCAGCAGTGGAACCCGGGGGAACACTGAAGCTTTCTTT | CASSGTRGNTEAFF
- | TRBJ2-7 | TRBV29-1 | - | TGCAGCGTTGAAGCAGTAGGGGACACCACCTACGAGCAGTACTTC | CSVEAVGDTTYEQYF
- | TRBJ1-2 | TRBV19 | - | TGTGCCACCTCACGCCAGGGCGGTTATGGCTACACCTTC | CATSRQGGYGYTF
once | TRBJ2-7 | TRBV18 | TRBD1 | TGTGCCAGCTCAGCTGAGACAGGGGTTTACGAGCAGTACTTC | CASSAETGVYEQYF
few | TRBJ2-7 | TRBV11-2 | TRBD1 | TGTGCCAGCAGCTTAGATAAGGGGACAGGCGAGCAGTACTTC | CASSLDKGTGEQYF
- | TRBJ1-6 | TRBV7-9 | TRBD1 | TGTGCCAGCAGCTATACCACCGGGACAGGGGATTCACCCCTCCACTTT | CASSYTTGTGDSPLHF
- | TRBJ1-2 | TRBV5-1 | - | TGCGCCAGCAGCTTACCCGGGGAGGGAGGCTACACCTTC | CASSLPGEGGYTF
once | TRBJ1-2 | TRBV27 | TRBD1 | TGTGCCAGCAGCATAGACAGGGATAACTATGGCTACACCTTC | CASSIDRDNYGYTF
- | TRBJ2-1 | TRBV5-1 | - | TGCGCCAGCAGCTTGGTGGGGGCCGGGGATGAGCAGTTCTTC | CASSLVGAGDEQFF
- | TRBJ2-3 | TRBV5-1 | - | TGCGCCAGCAGCTTGGAGGCGTTAGCTACGCAGTATTTT | CASSLEALATQYF
- | TRBJ2-4 | TRBV19 | TRBD2 | TGTGCCAGTAGGATGGGGGGGGACCAAAACATTCAGTACTTC | CASRMGGDQNIQYF
- | TRBJ2-1 | TRBV7-9 | TRBD2 | TGTGCCAGCAGCTCAACTAGCGGGGGAGTCAATGAGCAGTTCTTC | CASSSTSGGVNEQFF
- | TRBJ1-5 | TRBV7-8 | - | TGTGCCAGCAGCCTAGAGACAGCTAGCAATCAGCCCCAGCATTTT | CASSLETASNQPQHF
- | TRBJ2-5 | TRBV15 | - | TGTGCCACCAGCAGACCCGGGAGTCAAGAGACCCAGTACTTC | CATSRPGSQETQYF
- | TRBJ1-4 | TRBV6-5 | - | TGTGCCAGCAGCAGCGGGGGGCAAGAGGTTGAAAAACTGTTTTTT | CASSSGGQEVEKLFF
- | TRBJ1-5 | TRBV27 | TRBD1 | TGTGCCAGCAGCTACGACAGGACAGGTCAGCCCCAGCATTTT | CASSYDRTGQPQHF
- | TRBJ1-6 | TRBV2 | - | TGTGCCAGCAAACTAGAGTTAAATTCACCCCTCCACTTT | CASKLELNSPLHF
- | TRBJ1-1 | TRBV16 | - | TGTGCCAGCAGCCAATTTTCAGGGTCGACTGAAGCTTTCTTT | CASSQFSGSTEAFF
- | TRBJ1-5 | TRBV7-9 | - | TGTTCCAGCAGCCCGGGGAATCAGCCCCAGCATTTT | CSSSPGNQPQHF
once | TRBJ2-1 | TRBV19 | TRBD2 | TGTGCCAGTACTAGCGGTAATGAGCAGTTCTTC | CASTSGNEQFF
- | TRBJ2-7 | TRBV21-1 | - | TGTGCCAGCAGGCTATTAAGCGGGGGGATCCTCGAGCAGTACTTC | CASRLLSGGILEQYF
- | TRBJ1-4 | TRBV4-1 | - | TGCGCCAGCAGCCAAGATGGGTCCCAGGTTTATTCGCCTAATGAAAAACTGTTTTTT | CASSQDGSQVYSPNEKLFF
- | TRBJ2-7 | TRBV4-1 | - | TGCGCCAGCAGCCTTCCGTTCGGCGAGCAGTACTTC | CASSLPFGEQYF
- | TRBJ1-2 | TRBV2 | TRBD1 | TGTGCCAGCAGGGAGGGCGGGACAGGAACTATTAACTATGGCTACACCTTC | CASREGGTGTINYGYTF
- | TRBJ2-2 | TRBV5-4 | - | TGTGCCAGCAGCTTGGGGCAGGGGGGGAACACCGGGGAGCTGTTTTTT | CASSLGQGGNTGELFF
- | TRBJ2-5 | TRBV4-1 | TRBD2 | TGCGCCAGCAGGGAGGGGACTAGCGGGGGCGCGGGAGAGACCCAGTACTTC | CASREGTSGGAGETQYF
few | TRBJ2-7 | TRBV9 | - | TGTGCCAGCAGCGTAGACGGGTACGAGCAGTACTTC | CASSVDGYEQYF
- | TRBJ1-6 | TRBV14 | TRBD1 | TGTGCCAGCAGCCAACAATGGACAGGGAGCAATTCACCCCTCCACTTT | CASSQQWTGSNSPLHF